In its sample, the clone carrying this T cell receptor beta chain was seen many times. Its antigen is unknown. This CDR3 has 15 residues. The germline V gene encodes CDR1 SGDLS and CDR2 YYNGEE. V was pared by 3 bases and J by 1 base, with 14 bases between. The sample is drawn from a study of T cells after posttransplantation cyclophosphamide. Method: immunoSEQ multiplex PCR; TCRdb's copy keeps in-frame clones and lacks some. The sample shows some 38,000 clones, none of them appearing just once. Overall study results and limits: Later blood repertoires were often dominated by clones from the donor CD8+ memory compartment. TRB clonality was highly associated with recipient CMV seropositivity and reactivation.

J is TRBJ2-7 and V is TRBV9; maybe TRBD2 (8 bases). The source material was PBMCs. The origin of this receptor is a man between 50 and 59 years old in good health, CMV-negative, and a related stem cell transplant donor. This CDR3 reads CASSAGGGRSYEQYF. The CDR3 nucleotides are TGTGCCAGCAGCGCGGGAGGGGGCCGATCCTACGAGCAGTACTTC.